The clone carrying this T cell receptor beta chain was detected many times. The target antigen is unknown. At one of its ends the junction is not consistent with the germline gene, which may arise from a read error. The entry originates in a study of human T cells and chemical hapten exposure. CDR3 size: 13 residues. Germline V gives CDR1 SSHAT, CDR2 FNYEAQ (reference sequence). The library tagged individual cDNA molecules with unique molecular identifiers. Original analysis: Sample TCR totals centred on a median of around 93,000, ranging about 23,224 to 700,000. Each CDR3 protein is one row after TCRdb ran MiXCR on the RACE reads. These V and J calls originate from TCRdb's pipeline instead of the authors' own analysis. The sample contains about 45,000 distinct CDR3 sequences, roughly 4.1% of which appear only once. Regarding the study as a whole: With DPC sensitization, TCRs exceeding 1 in 1000 frequency showed no change.

Time point given: healthy volunteer bleed at 2 weeks. Unfractionated whole blood yielded the extracted total RNA. The sequence was obtained from a human donor in good health. Some clones in this sample may be carry-over from other donors' samples. The sample was whole blood. V gene TRBV7-7 combines with J gene TRBJ2-3, with D possibly TRBD2 on 5 matching bases. The CDR3 here is CASSLAITDTQYF. Written as DNA, the CDR3 is TGTGCTAGCAGCTTAGCGATCACAGATACGCAGTATTTT. The full variable domain, completed using reference TRBV7-7 and TRBJ2-3, is GAGVSQSPRYKVTKRGQDVTLRCDPISSHATLYWYQQALGQGPEFLTYFNYEAQPDKSGLPSDRFSAERPEGSISTLTIQRTEQRDSAMYRCASSLAITDTQYFGPGTRLTVL.